The following is a T cell receptor beta chain sequence with its context. The repertoire was sequenced with immunoSEQ multiplex PCR; TCRdb's copy has only in-frame clones and lacks some. This sample has about 270,000 clones, with approximately 90% found just once. The data were taken from a study of blood T cell repertoires in COVID-19. Overall study context: Donors of Cohort 3 who recovered were those that had two negative PCRs, clearance, or symptom resolution. Sources were T cells, B-cell-depleted T cells, or PBMCs; the material itself was cDNA or gDNA. Sites in the United States, Italy and Spain provided acute and convalescent COVID-19 samples.

V lost 5 bases and J lost 0; bases outside the gene matches: 10. Germline V gene lookup returns CDR1 MNHNY and CDR2 SVGAGI (reference sequence). The CDR3 runs 17 residues. Donors were grouped by their self-reported clinical history. The TCR sequence derives from an older woman in a cohort exposed to, infected with or recovered from COVID-19 (not recorded which). Source material: PBMCs or T cells enriched from blood (not recorded which). The rearrangement links TRBV6-6 to TRBJ2-7; 10 bases are a match to TRBD2. In DNA, the CDR3 is TGTGCCAGCAGTCACGGCCGGACTAGCGGTATCTCCTACGAGCAGTACTTC. Protein product: CASSHGRTSGISYEQYF.